The next 15 T cell receptor beta chains were all read from a single sample in a study of cytomegalovirus exposure and HLA in healthy donors. This PCR relied on a set of 60 Vbeta primers and 13 Jbeta primers. The table came from immunoSEQ multiplex PCR; TCRdb's copy has only in-frame clones and leaves some out. This table holds about 180,000 clones, around 79% found once. Sequenced sample: PBMCs. All receptors come from a woman aged 45-65 years in good health and CMV-seronegative.

V gene TRBV7-3 combines with J gene TRBJ2-2; 14 bases map to TRBD2. Trimming removed 4 bases from V and 4 bases from J; junction bases left unmatched: 11. The CDR3 has 19 residues. Germline V CDR1 and CDR2: SGHTA, FQGTGA. The CDR3 sequence: CASSSLTSGRASGTGELFF. The CDR3 DNA reads TGTGCCAGCAGCTCCTTGACTAGCGGGAGGGCCTCGGGCACCGGGGAGCTGTTTTTT.

The chain couples TRBV9 to TRBJ1-2; 7 bases are a match to TRBD1. V lost 0 bases and J lost 8; bases outside the gene matches: 7. The CDR3 consists of 14 residues. Germline V CDR1 and CDR2: SGDLS, YYNGEE. CDR3 in DNA: TGTGCCAGCAGCGTAGAACAGGGGTTAGGAGGCTACACCTTC. This sequence encodes CASSVEQGLGGYTF.

This clone has a handful of counts. The rearrangement links TRBV15 to TRBJ1-1, with a weak D call TRBD1 (6 bases). Trimming stripped 7 bases from V and 1 base from J, with 10 bases between. Per germline, CDR1 LNHNV and CDR2 YYDKDF (reference sequence). This CDR3 region has 13 residues. The CDR3 coding sequence is TGTGCCACCAAGAGAGGGGGGAACACTGAAGCTTTCTTT. Its translation: CATKRGGNTEAFF.

The CDR3 region is CASSVGGGGETQYF. As DNA, the CDR3 is TGTGCCAGCAGTGTTGGGGGAGGTGGGGAGACCCAGTACTTC. V usage is TRBV6-1 and J usage is TRBJ2-5, with TRBD2 as a possible D gene (6 bases). Trimming left V 4 bases short and J 5 bases short, with 14 bases between. CDR1 and CDR2 (germline): MNHNS, SASEGT. This CDR3 spans 14 amino acids.

The chain has TRBV7-2 and TRBJ2-1; the D is unclear. CDR1 and CDR2 from the germline V gene are SGHTA and FQGNSA. The germline V and J ends were trimmed by 3 bases and 9 bases, with 9 bases remaining between them. The CDR3 is made up of 12 amino acids. The CDR3 region is CASSLMTVEQFF. The CDR3 region has the DNA TGTGCCAGCAGCTTGATGACTGTTGAGCAGTTCTTC.

Remarks on this clone: This specimen includes other DNA sequences encoding the same CDR3. The chain combines TRBV2 with TRBJ1-4; 9 bases are shared with TRBD1. Looked up from germline, CDR1 is SNHLY and CDR2 is FYNNEI. CDR3 length: 13 residues. J was trimmed by 11 bases and V by 5 bases; bases with no gene match: 6. This chain's CDR3 is CASSPGQGRKLFF. CDR3 sequence (DNA): TGTGCCAGCAGTCCGGGACAGGGAAGGAAACTGTTTTTT.

Only a few counts were recorded for this clone. The V call is TRBV28, the J call TRBJ1-3; unclear D gene. This CDR3 region has 11 residues. Between the trimmed V and J ends, which lost 7 bases and 3 bases, there was a span of 4 bases. From germline, CDR1 is MDHEN and CDR2 SYDVKM. The CDR3 DNA is TGTGCCAGCATTTATGGAAACACCATATATTTT. Protein product: CASIYGNTIYF.

The gene calls are TRBV7-2 and TRBJ1-4; D uncertain. CDR1 and CDR2 from the germline V gene are SGHTA and FQGNSA. CDR3 length equals 15 residues. V gave up 4 bases and J gave up 7 bases, with 16 bases separating them. For the CDR3, the DNA is TGTGCCAGCAGCTACCCGGGGTCTTGGGGTGAAAAACTGTTTTTT. This translates into CASSYPGSWGEKLFF.

This chain connects TRBV9 to TRBJ2-7, with 9 bases lining up with TRBD1. Germline V gives CDR1 SGDLS, CDR2 YYNGEE. V was pared by 3 bases and J by 3 bases, with 7 bases of the junction left unmatched. The CDR3 length is 15 residues. The CDR3 bases are TGTGCCAGCAGCGGAGGGACAGGGATTTTCTACGAGCAGTACTTC. This sequence encodes CASSGGTGIFYEQYF.

The chain joins TRBV28 to TRBJ2-2, with 7 positions matching TRBD1. CDR3 length: 15 residues. Germline CDR1 and CDR2: MDHEN and SYDVKM. With 2 bases clipped from V and 1 base from J, the junction kept 1 base outside the gene matches. CDR3 protein: CASSLPGGNTGELFF. The CDR3 coding sequence is TGTGCCAGCAGTTTACCAGGGGGGAACACCGGGGAGCTGTTTTTT.

As DNA, the CDR3 is TGCAGCGTTGTAGCCCTGGGAGTATACACTGAAGCTTTCTTT. Translation gives CSVVALGVYTEAFF. This chain uses TRBV29-1 with TRBJ1-1; D remains ambiguous. The CDR3 sequence is 14 residues long. Germline CDR1 SQVTM, CDR2 ANQGSEA. Trimming removed 4 bases from V and 3 bases from J, with 15 bases in between.

This clone was found a few times. This chain connects TRBV6-5 to TRBJ2-3, with 10 bases that match TRBD2. The germline CDR1 and CDR2 sequences are MNHEY and SVGAGI. Trimming cost V 6 bases and J 10 bases; bases outside gene matches: 13. The CDR3 totals 15 residues. The CDR3 DNA follows: TGTGCCAGCAGCTCTTTAGCGGGGGGCGTCTCTTCGCAGTATTTT. Its protein product is CASSSLAGGVSSQYF.

This clone appeared once. This chain links TRBV13 with TRBJ1-5; possibly TRBD1 for D (5 bases). From germline, CDR1 is PRHDT and CDR2 FYEKMQ (reference sequence). Trimming took 5 bases from V and 0 from J, leaving 8 bases between them. CDR3 length equals 14 residues. This CDR3 reads CASSQGGSNQPQHF. The CDR3 DNA is TGTGCCAGCAGCCAGGGCGGTAGCAATCAGCCCCAGCATTTT.

The chain combines TRBV6-6 with TRBJ2-5; D unresolved. Deletions cut 5 bases from V and 2 bases from J, with 15 bases between. Germline-derived CDR1 and CDR2 are MNHNY and SVGAGI (reference sequence). There are 15 residues in the CDR3. The CDR3: CASSLARQKQETQYF. In DNA form, the CDR3 reads TGTGCCAGCAGTCTCGCCCGACAAAAACAAGAGACCCAGTACTTC.

With respect to this clone: This specimen includes other DNA sequences encoding the same CDR3. The rearrangement joins TRBV29-1 to TRBJ2-7; D not certain. Germline V lookup: CDR1 SQVTM, CDR2 ANQGSEA. Between the trimmed V and J ends, which lost 6 bases and 3 bases, there was a span of 9 bases. The CDR3 sequence is 11 residues long. The CDR3 reads CSVGLGYEQYF. The CDR3 bases are TGCAGCGTGGGCTTGGGCTACGAGCAGTACTTC.